Each of the 3 T cell receptor beta chains below was sequenced from the same sample in a study of blood T cell repertoires in COVID-19. TCRdb's copy holds only in-frame clones and misses some; the assay was immunoSEQ multiplex PCR. This table has around 280,000 clones, approximately 83% appearing once. Sequenced sample: peripheral blood. The receptors were gathered from a woman between 25 and 40 years old who had recovered from COVID-19.

J is TRBJ1-1 and V is TRBV7-8; TRBD1 aligns across 10 bases. CDR3 length: 14 residues. J was trimmed by 10 bases and V by 5 bases; bases with no gene match: 10. The germline V gene has CDR1 SGHVS and CDR2 FQNEAQ. The CDR3 region has the DNA TGTGCCAGCAGCCCGCAGACCGGGACAGGGGCAGCTTTCTTT. Its protein product is CASSPQTGTGAAFF.

This clone was seen a single time. The chain uses TRBV7-2 and TRBJ2-7, with D perhaps matching TRBD2 (5 bases). Germline-derived CDR1 and CDR2 are SGHTA and FQGNSA. This CDR3 has 14 amino acids. The V end was cut by 2 bases, the J end by 6 bases, with 14 bases between. The CDR3 is CASSLIGIGSEQYF. The CDR3 DNA reads as TGTGCCAGCAGCTTAATCGGGATCGGCTCCGAGCAGTACTTC. The complete variable domain, with remaining parts taken from reference TRBV7-2 and TRBJ2-7, reads GAGVSQSPSNKVTEKGKDVELRCDPISGHTALYWYRQSLGQGLEFLIYFQGNSAPDKSGLPSDRFSAERTGGSVSTLTIQRTQQEDSAVYLCASSLIGIGSEQYFGPGTRLTVT.

Only one count was recorded for this clone. V usage is TRBV5-6 and J usage is TRBJ2-6; D uncertain. The germline V gene encodes CDR1 SGHDT and CDR2 YYEEEE. The length of the CDR3 is 17 residues. Trimming removed 1 base from V and 1 base from J, with 12 bases in between. The CDR3: CASSLQNTASGANVLTF. DNA for the CDR3: TGTGCCAGCAGCTTGCAGAACACCGCTTCTGGGGCCAACGTCCTGACTTTC.